Following are 30 T cell receptor beta chains from one sample sequenced in a study of shared clonotypes between healthy human individuals. The naive CD8 population came from CD45RO-negative cells selected for CCR7, without terminally differentiated effector memory CD45RA+ cells. TCRdb's copy holds only in-frame clones and misses some; the assay was immunoSEQ multiplex PCR. The profile shows approximately 810,000 clones, around 93% of them singletons. Specimen: naive CD8+ T cells sorted from blood. Every receptor here comes from a man aged 30 to 45 in good health.

The chain links TRBV7-2 to TRBJ2-3; 8 bases agree with TRBD1. This CDR3 has 19 residues. Germline CDR1 reads SGHTA; CDR2 reads FQGNSA. V lost 3 bases to trimming and J lost 2 bases; unmatched junction nucleotides: 16. The CDR3 bases are TGTGCCAGCAGCTTCCATCCAGCGACAACAGGGGGAGACACAGATACGCAGTATTTT. Amino acid sequence: CASSFHPATTGGDTDTQYF.

This clone was detected only once. The chain employs TRBV9 and TRBJ2-7; TRBD2 agrees at 7 bases. Germline V CDR1 and CDR2: SGDLS, YYNGEE. V lost 8 bases to trimming and J lost 3 bases; unmatched junction nucleotides: 23. The CDR3 contains 18 residues. In DNA form, the CDR3 reads TGTGCCAGTAAATCAGCCCCGTTCGAGCAGGGACTAATCTACGAGCAGTACTTC. The encoded protein is CASKSAPFEQGLIYEQYF.

The rearrangement uses TRBV5-1 and TRBJ2-7; TRBD2 aligns across 8 bases. The germline V gene encodes CDR1 SGHRS and CDR2 YFSETQ. This CDR3 spans 15 amino acids. The ends lost 1 base at V and 3 bases at J; junction bases unmatched: 6. The CDR3 protein is CASSLYTGGYYEQYF. The CDR3 DNA reads TGCGCCAGCAGCTTGTATACGGGAGGGTACTACGAGCAGTACTTC.

The chain carries TRBV4-1 and TRBJ2-7; 8 bases match TRBD2. This CDR3 is 19 amino acids long. V lost 0 bases, J lost 4 bases, and 17 bases stayed unmatched. CDR1 MGHRA and CDR2 YSYEKL come from the germline V gene. The CDR3 region is CASSQDSAGGVGHPYEQYF. Here the CDR3 DNA reads TGCGCCAGCAGCCAAGATTCGGCGGGGGGTGTCGGGCATCCTTACGAGCAGTACTTC.

The V call is TRBV5-1, the J call TRBJ1-1; D is uncertain. The V end lost 0 bases, the J end lost 7 bases, and 7 bases lay between the germline ends. CDR3 length equals 12 residues. Germline V lookup: CDR1 SGHRS, CDR2 YFSETQ. The DNA for the CDR3 is TGCGCCAGCAGCTTGGATAATTTTGAAGCTTTCTTT. As protein: CASSLDNFEAFF.

The genes are TRBV2 and TRBJ2-7; TRBD1 might be the D (6 bases). V lost 7 bases and J 3 bases, leaving 19 bases between the germline ends. The CDR3 is 15 amino acids. The germline CDR1 and CDR2 sequences are SNHLY and FYNNEI. As DNA, the CDR3 is TGTGCCAGCAATAAAGCAGGGGCGGTTGGCTACGAGCAGTACTTC. Translation gives CASNKAGAVGYEQYF.

This chain's CDR3 is CASSEGLAGGHTQYF. CDR3 DNA sequence: TGCGCCAGCAGCGAGGGACTAGCGGGAGGACATACGCAGTATTTT. The chain links TRBV5-1 to TRBJ2-3, with 15 nucleotides matching TRBD2. CDR3 length: 15 residues. J was trimmed by 7 bases and V by 4 bases; bases with no gene match: 4. The V gene's germline CDR1 is SGHRS and CDR2 YFSETQ.

The chain joins TRBV29-1 to TRBJ2-2; TRBD1 agrees at 7 bases. Per the germline V gene, CDR1 is SQVTM and CDR2 is ANQGSEA. This CDR3 comprises 14 residues. V lost 1 base, J lost 6 bases, and 5 bases stayed unmatched. This CDR3 is CSVEGQGLAGELFF. CDR3 sequence (DNA): TGCAGCGTTGAAGGACAGGGCCTGGCCGGGGAGCTGTTTTTT.

The CDR3 DNA reads TGCAGCGTTGATACCACTCCAGATACGCAGTATTTT. Translated: CSVDTTPDTQYF. The gene calls are TRBV29-1 and TRBJ2-3; D unclear. Germline CDR1 SQVTM, CDR2 ANQGSEA. Deletions cut 3 bases from V and 4 bases from J, with 8 bases between. CDR3 length: 12 amino acids.

This chain uses TRBV5-4 with TRBJ2-7, with TRBD2 matching over 8 bases. After removal of 0 bases from V and 5 bases from J, the junction contained 7 bases not matched to a gene. Germline V gene sequence: CDR1 SGHNT, CDR2 YYREEE (reference sequence). The CDR3 spans 15 residues. In nucleotides, the CDR3 is TGTGCCAGCAGCTTGGCCAGTAGCGGGATGGACGAGCAGTACTTC. Protein sequence: CASSLASSGMDEQYF.

The J gene is TRBJ1-5, the V gene TRBV28, with unresolved D. V was clipped by 6 bases and J by 5 bases, with 5 bases between them. The CDR3 spans 11 residues. CDR1 and CDR2 (germline): MDHEN, SYDVKM. This chain's CDR3 is CASSHDQPQHF. Written as DNA, the CDR3 is TGTGCCAGCAGCCATGATCAGCCCCAGCATTTT.

This chain joins TRBV7-6 and TRBJ2-7, with 8 nucleotides matching TRBD2. Germline values: CDR1 SGHVS, CDR2 FNYEAQ. There are 15 residues in the CDR3. Losses at the gene ends were 5 bases for V and 3 bases for J; bases not matched to a gene: 9. DNA of the CDR3: TGTGCCAGCAGCCCGGGAACTAGCGGAGACTACGAGCAGTACTTC. This translates into CASSPGTSGDYEQYF. The whole variable domain, remainder taken from reference TRBV7-6 and TRBJ2-7, is GAGVSQSPRYKVTKRGQDVALRCDPISGHVSLYWYRQALGQGPEFLTYFNYEAQQDKSGLPNDRFSAERPEGSISTLTIQRTEQRDSAMYRCASSPGTSGDYEQYFGPGTRLTVT.

The chain couples TRBV19 to TRBJ2-1, with a tentative D call TRBD2 (5 bases). Germline CDR1 reads LNHDA; CDR2 reads SQIVND (reference sequence). Trimming took 6 bases from V and 4 from J, leaving 10 bases between them. This CDR3 is built from 13 residues. CDR3 sequence: CASRYPGYNEQFF. DNA for the CDR3: TGTGCCAGTAGATATCCGGGATACAATGAGCAGTTCTTC. The full variable domain, in which reference TRBV19 and TRBJ2-1 provide the parts outside the CDR3, is DGGITQSPKYLFRKEGQNVTLSCEQNLNHDAMYWYRQDPGQGLRLIYYSQIVNDFQKGDIAEGYSVSREKKESFPLTVTSAQKNPTAFYLCASRYPGYNEQFFGPGTRLTVL.

The rearrangement links TRBV10-3 to TRBJ2-1; perhaps D is TRBD1 or TRBD2 (5 bases each). V gave up 0 bases and J gave up 1 base, with 10 bases separating them. This CDR3 contains 16 residues. Germline CDR1 is ENHRY and CDR2 is SYGVKD. The CDR3 nucleotides read TGTGCCATCAGTGAGTCTAGAGGGGATTCCTACAATGAGCAGTTCTTC. Protein product: CAISESRGDSYNEQFF.

CDR3 in DNA: TGCGCCAGCAGCCAAGATAGGTGGGGAAGCGAGCAGTACTTC. Protein sequence: CASSQDRWGSEQYF. V and J are TRBV4-3 and TRBJ2-7; D is unclear. This CDR3 contains 14 residues. Germline-derived CDR1 and CDR2 are LGHNA and YSLEER. Trimming took off 0 bases at V and 6 bases at J, with 12 bases between the two ends.

CDR3: CASSEQLAGAHSGEQFF. The CDR3 DNA is TGTGCCAGCAGTGAACAACTAGCGGGAGCACATTCCGGTGAGCAGTTCTTC. The chain joins TRBV6-1 to TRBJ2-1; 11 bases agree with TRBD2. Trimming took 2 bases from V and 9 from J; bases not matched to a gene: 12. The CDR3 is made up of 17 amino acids. CDR1 MNHNS and CDR2 SASEGT come from the germline V gene.

This sequence joins TRBV28 and TRBJ2-2; D remains unclear. The CDR3 spans 14 residues. Germline CDR1 is MDHEN and CDR2 is SYDVKM. With 5 bases removed from V and 0 bases from J, the gap between germline ends came to 7 bases. The CDR3 is CASSALSNTGELFF. The CDR3 nucleotides read TGTGCCAGCAGTGCCCTCTCGAACACCGGGGAGCTGTTTTTT.

This clone has just one count. V gene TRBV2 combines with J gene TRBJ2-1; TRBD2 matches at 7 bases. This CDR3 is 15 amino acids long. CDR1 SNHLY and CDR2 FYNNEI come from the germline V gene. Germline trimming cut 2 bases from V and 6 bases from J; bases unmatched to any gene: 7. CDR3 bases: TGTGCCAGCAGTGAATGGGGGGGTGGGAGCAATGAGCAGTTCTTC. This encodes CASSEWGGGSNEQFF.

CDR3 DNA sequence: TGTGCCAGCACGGCGAGCACTGAAGCTTTCTTT. As protein: CASTASTEAFF. V and J are TRBV6-1 and TRBJ1-1; no reliable D call. Trimming removed 7 bases from V and 4 bases from J, with 7 bases in between. The CDR3 has 11 amino acids. Germline V gene lookup returns CDR1 MNHNS and CDR2 SASEGT.

The rearrangement joins TRBV28 to TRBJ1-2; D uncertain. The CDR3 loop spans 14 amino acids. Germline lookup yields CDR1 MDHEN and CDR2 SYDVKM. The V gene lost 2 bases and the J gene lost 6 bases, with 13 bases spanning the gap. The CDR3 bases are TGTGCCAGCAGTTTAAGAGGGTTTTCTCATGGCTACACCTTC. Protein: CASSLRGFSHGYTF.

Worth noting for this clone: An end of the junction does not agree with germline; a read error may underlie this. The chain links TRBV9 to TRBJ2-2; 11 nucleotides match TRBD2. Germline V gene sequence: CDR1 SGDLS, CDR2 YYNGEE. CDR3 size: 17 residues. This CDR3 reads CASSTRLTSGNPGELFF. The CDR3 nucleotides are TGTGCCAGCAGCACCCGACTGACTAGCGGGAACCCCGGGGAGCTGTTTTTT.

V gene TRBV29-1 combines with J gene TRBJ2-3, with D hard to call. The germline gives CDR1 SQVTM, CDR2 ANQGSEA. This CDR3 has 14 amino acids. Trimming stripped 3 bases from V and 3 bases from J, with 13 bases between. CDR3 amino acids: CSVEGLESTDTQYF. The CDR3 DNA reads TGCAGCGTTGAGGGTCTAGAGTCGACAGATACGCAGTATTTT.

This chain joins TRBV5-5 and TRBJ2-7, with D unclear. Germline V CDR1 and CDR2: SGHKS, YYEKEE (reference sequence). Trimming pared 2 bases from V and 0 bases from J, leaving 9 bases between. The CDR3 has 14 amino acids. CDR3: CASSFRIASYEQYF. DNA of the CDR3: TGTGCCAGCAGCTTCAGGATCGCCTCCTACGAGCAGTACTTC.

This chain links TRBV11-2 with TRBJ2-3; 13 bases agree with TRBD2. Trimming cost V 5 bases and J 10 bases; bases outside gene matches: 9. CDR1 is SGHAT and CDR2 is FQNNGV in the germline V gene. There are 15 residues in the CDR3. In DNA form, the CDR3 reads TGTGCCAGCAGCCCGCCTTGGACTAGCGGGAGTGCGCAGTATTTT. Translated, it gives CASSPPWTSGSAQYF.

V gene TRBV13 combines with J gene TRBJ1-3; D is unclear. V lost 8 bases to trimming and J lost 2 bases, with 7 bases between them. The CDR3 contains 12 residues. CDR1 PRHDT and CDR2 FYEKMQ come from the germline V gene (reference sequence). CDR3 nucleotides: TGTGCCAGCTCGGAGGCTGGAAACACCATATATTTT. Translation: CASSEAGNTIYF.

In DNA, the CDR3 is TGTGCCAGCAGCTCGACGACAGTGACTAGCAGCGGGAGGGGAAACATTCAGTACTTC. The encoded protein is CASSSTTVTSSGRGNIQYF. V and J are TRBV7-9 and TRBJ2-4; 10 nucleotides agree with TRBD2. V lost 4 bases, J lost 6 bases, and 18 bases stayed unmatched. Germline CDR1 is SEHNR and CDR2 is FQNEAQ (reference sequence). The CDR3 has 19 amino acids.

The genes are TRBV27 and TRBJ1-5, with D perhaps matching TRBD1 (5 bases). This CDR3 is built from 15 residues. V gave up 1 base and J gave up 1 base, with 8 bases separating them. Germline CDR1 is MNHEY and CDR2 is SMNVEV (reference sequence). The CDR3 coding sequence is TGTGCCAGCAGTTTATTAGGGGAGAGCAATCAGCCCCAGCATTTT. Translating gives CASSLLGESNQPQHF.

The chain combines TRBV27 with TRBJ1-2, with 9 positions matching TRBD1. Unmatched junction bases numbered 6, after V lost 7 bases and J lost 6 bases. The germline gives CDR1 MNHEY, CDR2 SMNVEV (reference sequence). The CDR3 has 13 residues. The DNA of the CDR3 is TGTGCCAGCAAGGACAGGGGATCGGATGGCTACACCTTC. Residues: CASKDRGSDGYTF.

About this clone: Other DNA sequences in this sample translate to the same CDR3. The gene calls are TRBV19 and TRBJ2-2; no clear D gene. Trimming took 5 bases from V and 4 from J, leaving 5 bases between them. The CDR3 length is 12 residues. Germline loops: CDR1 LNHDA, CDR2 SQIVND (reference sequence). The CDR3 coding sequence is TGTGCCAGTAGTTGGGGCACCGGGGAGCTGTTTTTT. This gives the protein CASSWGTGELFF.

The chain joins TRBV7-9 to TRBJ2-1; a possible D gene is TRBD2 (6 bases). Looked up from germline, CDR1 is SEHNR and CDR2 is FQNEAQ (reference sequence). Trimming took 1 base from V and 15 from J, leaving 22 bases between them. The CDR3 spans 15 residues. CDR3 nucleotide sequence: TGTGCCAGCAGCTTAGAAACTAGCTCCACCCCTTCTCCGTTCTTC. This gives the protein CASSLETSSTPSPFF.